This T cell receptor (beta chain) is from a study of blood T cells in healthy people across ages. This CDR3 has 15 residues. In germline, CDR1 is MNHEY, CDR2 SVGAGI. Sample-barcoded 5' priming and a J-beta primer mix drove a second PCR of roughly 6 to 12 cycles. Each CDR3 protein is one row after TCRdb ran MiXCR on the 5' RACE reads. Of 800,000 to 1,300,000 distinct CDR3 sequences listed, 20% to 25% were seen once; the top ten hold approximately 0.79%. The same specimen was also included in a second study, on T cells of mothers and their children.

The sample was blood. This chain uses TRBV6-5 with TRBJ2-1; 8 bases are a match to TRBD1. Matching the DNA end better, TRBJ2-5 makes the J call doubtful. This receptor was obtained from a girl aged 2 to 10 in good health. This chain's CDR3 is CASSYLDRGKKTQYF. The CDR3 DNA reads TGTGCCAGCAGTTACCTAGACAGGGGCAAAAAGACCCAGTACTTC.